Listed below are T cell receptor beta chains from one sample, sequenced in a study of early stage breast cancer tumors. Libraries were prepared by immunoSEQ multiplex PCR; TCRdb keeps only in-frame clonotypes and omits some of them. This table has nearly 70,000 clones, more than 70% appearing once. Input material: blood. The receptors here all came from a person in their 40s with breast cancer. Each CDR3 is given with its conserved first and last residue. Each record gives: J gene, clone size, V gene, CDR3 protein. The size entry is marked missing in some rows and otherwise reads once, few, many or a size class.

>TRBJ1-3|-|TRBV4-1
CASSQSPGGGNTIYF
>TRBJ2-5|-|TRBV2
CASSLGTGLVETQYF
>TRBJ2-7|-|TRBV6-5
CASRGLGTGSGEQYF
>TRBJ1-5|-|TRBV15
CATSREGRTSNQPQHF
>TRBJ2-3|-|TRBV4-2
CASTPLGLANTDTQYF
>TRBJ2-7|-|TRBV2
CASSELSLAGGPTYEQYF
>TRBJ1-4|few|TRBV5-1
CASSFIGNREKLFF
>TRBJ1-2|few|TRBV25-1
CASSEPGFAYGYTF
>TRBJ2-7|once|TRBV2
CASSRTSGSSEQYF
>TRBJ2-7|-|TRBV27
CASSGTADNYEQYF
>TRBJ2-7|-|TRBV7-9
CASSLGSAYEQYF
>TRBJ2-2|-|TRBV28
CASSLVPYSNTGELFF
>TRBJ2-3|-|TRBV15
CATSRSFGPDTQYF
>TRBJ1-2|-|TRBV6-5
CASRTGGRYGYTF
>TRBJ1-1|-|TRBV6-5
CASSSPSGTDNEAFF
>TRBJ1-2|once|TRBV7-9
CASSSAAEILANYGYTF
>TRBJ2-1|-|TRBV28
CASSWGVGIGNEQFF